This TCR beta chain was sequenced during a study of technical replicates of blood from four donors. Here immunoSEQ multiplex PCR was the method, and the copy in TCRdb shows in-frame clones only, minus some. The table shows 60,000 to 70,000 clones, with approximately 86% occurring only once. Sequencing input: PBMCs. The receptor was isolated from a human donor in good health. Some clones in this sample may be carry-over from other donors' samples.

The CDR3 DNA sequence: TGTGCCAGCAGCTTACTTGCGGGACTGGAGAATGAGCAGTTCTTC. Residues: CASSLLAGLENEQFF. The J gene is TRBJ2-1, the V gene TRBV7-3, with D possibly being TRBD2 (6 bases). The V end lost 2 bases, the J end lost 7 bases, and 15 bases lay between the germline ends. Germline V CDR1 and CDR2: SGHTA, FQGTGA. The CDR3 has 15 amino acids.